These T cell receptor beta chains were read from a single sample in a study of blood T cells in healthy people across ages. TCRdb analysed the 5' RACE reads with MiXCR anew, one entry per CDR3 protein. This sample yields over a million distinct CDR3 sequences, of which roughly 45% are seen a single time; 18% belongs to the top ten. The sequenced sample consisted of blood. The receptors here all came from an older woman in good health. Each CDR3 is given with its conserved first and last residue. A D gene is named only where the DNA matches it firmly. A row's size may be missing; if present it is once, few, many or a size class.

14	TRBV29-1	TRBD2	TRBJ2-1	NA	TGCAGCGTTGTAAGGGCGGGGGTACACAATGAGCAGTTCTTC	CSVVRAGVHNEQFF
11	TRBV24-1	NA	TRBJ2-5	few	TGTGCCACCAGTGATCTAAAGACCCAGTACTTC	CATSDLKTQYF
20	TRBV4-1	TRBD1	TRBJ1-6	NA	TGCGCCAGCAGCCAGTGGGAGGGGACAGGGAGTAGGTCCTATAATTCACCCCTCCACTTT	CASSQWEGTGSRSYNSPLHF
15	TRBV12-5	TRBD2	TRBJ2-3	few	TGTGCTAGTGGTTTGGGCGGGAGTAGCACAGATACGCAGTATTTT	CASGLGGSSTDTQYF
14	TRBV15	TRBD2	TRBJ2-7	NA	TGTGCCACCAGCAGAGCCGGGGGGGTCTACGAGCAGTACTTC	CATSRAGGVYEQYF
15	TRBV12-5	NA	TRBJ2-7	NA	TGTGCTAGTGGTTTGGTACAGGGCTCCTACAATGAGCAGTACTTC	CASGLVQGSYNEQYF
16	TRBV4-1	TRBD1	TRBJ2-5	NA	TGCGCCAGCAGCCAGGACGGACAGGGGAGGTGGGAGACCCAGTACTTC	CASSQDGQGRWETQYF
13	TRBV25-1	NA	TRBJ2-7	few	TGTGCCAGCAGTGAATCAGGGGCCTACGAGCAGTACTTC	CASSESGAYEQYF
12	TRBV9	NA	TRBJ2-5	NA	TGTGCCAGCAGCGTGAGCGAGGAGACCCAGTACTTC	CASSVSEETQYF
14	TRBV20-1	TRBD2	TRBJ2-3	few	TGCAGTGCTAGCATAGCGGGAGGGACAGATACGCAGTATTTT	CSASIAGGTDTQYF
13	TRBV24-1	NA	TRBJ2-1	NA	TGTGCCACCAGTCGGAGGTCCCGGGGTGAGCAGTTCTTC	CATSRRSRGEQFF
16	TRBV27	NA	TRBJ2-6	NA	TGTGCCAGCAGTTTCACGCCTCCCTCTGGGGCCAACGTCCTGACTTTC	CASSFTPPSGANVLTF
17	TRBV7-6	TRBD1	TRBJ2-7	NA	TGTGCCAGCAGCTTAGTTCCTGACAGGGCCGCCTCCTACGAGCAGTACTTC	CASSLVPDRAASYEQYF
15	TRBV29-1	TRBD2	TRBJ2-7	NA	TGCAGCGTTGGTGGCGGGAGTAAGGCCAGCTACGAGCAGTACTTC	CSVGGGSKASYEQYF
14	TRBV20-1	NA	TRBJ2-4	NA	TGCAGTGCTAGAAGGTCACTAGCCAAAAACATTCAGTACTTC	CSARRSLAKNIQYF
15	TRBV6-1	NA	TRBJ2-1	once	TGTGCCAGCAGTGAAGGAGGGGGAGGGTACAATGAGCAGTTCTTC	CASSEGGGGYNEQFF
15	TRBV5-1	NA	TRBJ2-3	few	TGCGCCAGCAGCTTTCAGCGGGCCAGCACAGATACGCAGTATTTT	CASSFQRASTDTQYF
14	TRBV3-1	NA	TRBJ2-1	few	TGTGCCAGCAGCCAAAGGGGCAGAATCAATGAGCAGTTCTTC	CASSQRGRINEQFF
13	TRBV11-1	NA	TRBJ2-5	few	TGTGCCAGCAGCCGGATACTCGAAGAGACCCAGTACTTC	CASSRILEETQYF
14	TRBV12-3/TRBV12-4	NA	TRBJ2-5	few	TGTGCCAGCAGTTTTAGAGGGGGGAAGGAGACCCAGTACTTC	CASSFRGGKETQYF
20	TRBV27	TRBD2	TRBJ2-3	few	TGTGCCAGCAGTTTATCGTTAGGGGCCCTACTAGCGGGAGACGCAGATACGCAGTATTTT	CASSLSLGALLAGDADTQYF
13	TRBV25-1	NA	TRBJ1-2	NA	TGTGCCAGCAGTGGGAAAGGGGGCTATGGCTACACCTTC	CASSGKGGYGYTF
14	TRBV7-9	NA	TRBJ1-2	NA	TGTGCCAGCAGCTTAGGAGGGGACCCCTATGGCTACACCTTC	CASSLGGDPYGYTF
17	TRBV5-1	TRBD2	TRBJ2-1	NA	TGCGCCAGCAGCTCGGGACTAGCGGGAGGGCCGAGGGATGAGCAGTTCTTC	CASSSGLAGGPRDEQFF
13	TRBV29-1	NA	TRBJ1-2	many	TGCAGCTTATTGGCAGGGGTAGATGGTGGCTACACCTTC	CSLLAGVDGGYTF
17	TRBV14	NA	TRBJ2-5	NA	TGTGCCAGCAGCCAGGGTCTGACGAAGGGGGGAGCAGGGACCCAGTACTTC	CASSQGLTKGGAGTQYF
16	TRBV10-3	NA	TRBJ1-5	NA	TGTGCCACCACCGGGACGGGGGGCGCAGTCAATCAGCCCCAGCATTTT	CATTGTGGAVNQPQHF
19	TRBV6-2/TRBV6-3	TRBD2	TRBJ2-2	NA	TGTGCCAGCAGTAACTCCCCGGGACTAGCGGGAGTGTACACCGGGGAGCTGTTTTTT	CASSNSPGLAGVYTGELFF
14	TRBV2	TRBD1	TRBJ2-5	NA	TGTGCCAGCCGACGGACCCCCGCAGGGGGTGAGCAGTACTTC	CASRRTPAGGEQYF
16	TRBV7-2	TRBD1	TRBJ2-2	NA	TGTGCCAGCAGCTTCGGGACAGGGGGACGTACCGGGGAGCTGTTTTTT	CASSFGTGGRTGELFF
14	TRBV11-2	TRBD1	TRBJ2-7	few	TGTGCCAGCAGCTCCGGGACAGGAGGGTGCGAGCAGTACTTC	CASSSGTGGCEQYF
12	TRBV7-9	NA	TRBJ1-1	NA	TGTGCCAGCAGCCCTCCCAGCACTGAAGCTTTCTTT	CASSPPSTEAFF
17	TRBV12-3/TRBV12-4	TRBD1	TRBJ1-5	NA	TGTGCCAGCAGGTCCCGGGACAGAGAGTATAGCAATCAGCCCCAGCATTTT	CASRSRDREYSNQPQHF
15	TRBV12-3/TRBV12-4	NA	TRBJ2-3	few	TGTGCCAGCAGTTTCAGGCAGGGTAGCACAGATACGCAGTATTTT	CASSFRQGSTDTQYF
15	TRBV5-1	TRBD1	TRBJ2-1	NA	TGCGCCAGCAGCTCCCGGGACAGGGTGGACAATGAGCAGTTCTTC	CASSSRDRVDNEQFF
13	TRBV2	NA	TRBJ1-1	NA	TGTGCCAGCAGCATTAGTGAGAACACTGAAGCTTTCTTT	CASSISENTEAFF
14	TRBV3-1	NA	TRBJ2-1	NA	TGTGCCAGCAGCCAAGATCTCAAGGACCTCGAGCAGTTCTTC	CASSQDLKDLEQFF
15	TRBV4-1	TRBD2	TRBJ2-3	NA	TGCGCCAGCAGCCAAGTGGCGGGAGAGGCAGATACGCAGTATTTT	CASSQVAGEADTQYF
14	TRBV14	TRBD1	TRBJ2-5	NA	TGTGCCAGCAGCCCCTCAGGGGGCCACAATGAGCAGTACTTC	CASSPSGGHNEQYF